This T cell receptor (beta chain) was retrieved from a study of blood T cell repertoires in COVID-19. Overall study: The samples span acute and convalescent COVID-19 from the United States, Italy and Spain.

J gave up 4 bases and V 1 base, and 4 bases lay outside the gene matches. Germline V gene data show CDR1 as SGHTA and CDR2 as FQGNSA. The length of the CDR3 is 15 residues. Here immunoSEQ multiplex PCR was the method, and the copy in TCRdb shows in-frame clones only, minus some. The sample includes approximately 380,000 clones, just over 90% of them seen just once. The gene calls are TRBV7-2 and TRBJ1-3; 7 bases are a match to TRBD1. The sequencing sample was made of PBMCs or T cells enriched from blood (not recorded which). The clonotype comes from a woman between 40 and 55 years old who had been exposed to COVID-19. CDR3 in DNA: TGTGCCAGCAGCTTAGGGGGACAGACGGGAAACACCATATATTTT. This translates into CASSLGGQTGNTIYF.